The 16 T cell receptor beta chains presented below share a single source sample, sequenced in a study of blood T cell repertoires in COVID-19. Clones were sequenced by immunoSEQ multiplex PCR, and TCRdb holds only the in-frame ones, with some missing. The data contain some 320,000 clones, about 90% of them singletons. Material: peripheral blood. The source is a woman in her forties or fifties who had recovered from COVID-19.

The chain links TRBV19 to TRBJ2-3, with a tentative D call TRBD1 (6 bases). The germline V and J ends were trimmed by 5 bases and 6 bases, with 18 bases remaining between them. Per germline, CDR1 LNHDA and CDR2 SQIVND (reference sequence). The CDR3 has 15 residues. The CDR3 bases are TGTGCCAGTAGTCCAGACAGGACCCTGCCCGATACGCAGTATTTT. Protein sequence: CASSPDRTLPDTQYF.

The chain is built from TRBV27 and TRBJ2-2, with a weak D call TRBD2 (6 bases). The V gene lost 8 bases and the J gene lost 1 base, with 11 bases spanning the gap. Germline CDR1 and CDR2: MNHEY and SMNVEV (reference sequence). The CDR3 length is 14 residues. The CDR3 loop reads CASFGGQNTGELFF. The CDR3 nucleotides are TGTGCCAGCTTCGGGGGTCAGAACACCGGGGAGCTGTTTTTT.

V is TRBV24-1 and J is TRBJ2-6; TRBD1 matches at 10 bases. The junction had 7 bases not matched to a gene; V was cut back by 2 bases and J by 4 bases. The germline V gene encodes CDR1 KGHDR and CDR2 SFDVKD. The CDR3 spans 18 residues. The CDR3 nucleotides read TGTGCCACCAGTGATTCCGGGACAGGGGTTCCAGGGGCCAACGTCCTGACTTTC. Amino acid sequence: CATSDSGTGVPGANVLTF.

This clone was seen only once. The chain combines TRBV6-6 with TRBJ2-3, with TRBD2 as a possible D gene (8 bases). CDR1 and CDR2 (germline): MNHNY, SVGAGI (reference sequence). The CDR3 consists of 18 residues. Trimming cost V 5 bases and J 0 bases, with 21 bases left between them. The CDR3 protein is CASSRVAGTVSSTDTQYF. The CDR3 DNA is TGTGCCAGCAGTCGTGTAGCGGGGACAGTATCTAGCACAGATACGCAGTATTTT.

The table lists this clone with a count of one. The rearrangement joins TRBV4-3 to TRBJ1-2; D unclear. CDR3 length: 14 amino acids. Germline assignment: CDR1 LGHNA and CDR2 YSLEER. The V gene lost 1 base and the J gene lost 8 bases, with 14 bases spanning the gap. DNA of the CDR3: TGCGCCAGCAGCCAAGTCGACTCGTCTGGGGGCTACACCTTC. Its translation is CASSQVDSSGGYTF.

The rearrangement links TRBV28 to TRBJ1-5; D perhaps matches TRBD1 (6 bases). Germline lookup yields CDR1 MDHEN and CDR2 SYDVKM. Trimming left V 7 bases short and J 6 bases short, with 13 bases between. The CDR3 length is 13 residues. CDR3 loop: CASNGGGGQPQHF. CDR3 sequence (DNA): TGTGCCAGCAACGGGGGGGGCGGTCAGCCCCAGCATTTT. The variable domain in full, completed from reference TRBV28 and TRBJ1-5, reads DVKVTQSSRYLVKRTGEKVFLECVQDMDHENMFWYRQDPGLGLRLIYFSYDVKMKEKGDIPEGYSVSREKKERFSLILESASTNQTSMYLCASNGGGGQPQHFGDGTRLSIL.

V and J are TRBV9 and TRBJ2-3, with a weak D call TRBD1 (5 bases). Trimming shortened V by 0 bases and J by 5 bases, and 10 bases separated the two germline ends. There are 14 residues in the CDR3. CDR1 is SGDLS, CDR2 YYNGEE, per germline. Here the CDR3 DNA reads TGTGCCAGCAGCGTAGGGGGCTCTGGAGATACGCAGTATTTT. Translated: CASSVGGSGDTQYF. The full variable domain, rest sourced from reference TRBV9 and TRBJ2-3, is DSGVTQTPKHLITATGQRVTLRCSPRSGDLSVYWYQQSLDQGLQFLIQYYNGEERAKGNILERFSAQQFPDLHSELNLSSLELGDSALYFCASSVGGSGDTQYFGPGTRLTVL.

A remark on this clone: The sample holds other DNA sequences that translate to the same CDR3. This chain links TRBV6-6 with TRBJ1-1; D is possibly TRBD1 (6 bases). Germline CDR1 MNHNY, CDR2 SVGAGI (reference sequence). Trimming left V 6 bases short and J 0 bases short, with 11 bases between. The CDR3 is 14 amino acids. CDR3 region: CASSPGQLNTEAFF. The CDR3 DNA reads TGTGCCAGCAGCCCCGGACAGCTGAACACTGAAGCTTTCTTT.

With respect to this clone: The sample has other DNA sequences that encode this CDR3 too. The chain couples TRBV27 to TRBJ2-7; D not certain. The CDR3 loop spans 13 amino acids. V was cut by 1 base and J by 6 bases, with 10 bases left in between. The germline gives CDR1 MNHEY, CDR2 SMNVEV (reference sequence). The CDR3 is CASSLWAGGEQYF. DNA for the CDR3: TGTGCCAGCAGTTTATGGGCAGGTGGCGAGCAGTACTTC.

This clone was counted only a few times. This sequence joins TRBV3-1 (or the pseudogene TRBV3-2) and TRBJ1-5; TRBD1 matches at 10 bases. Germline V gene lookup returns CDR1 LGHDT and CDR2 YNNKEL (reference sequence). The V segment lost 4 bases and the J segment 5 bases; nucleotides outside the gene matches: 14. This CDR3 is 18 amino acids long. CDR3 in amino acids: CASSRLTGTGAEDQPQHF. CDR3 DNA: TGTGCCAGCAGCCGCTTAACCGGGACAGGGGCGGAGGATCAGCCCCAGCATTTT.

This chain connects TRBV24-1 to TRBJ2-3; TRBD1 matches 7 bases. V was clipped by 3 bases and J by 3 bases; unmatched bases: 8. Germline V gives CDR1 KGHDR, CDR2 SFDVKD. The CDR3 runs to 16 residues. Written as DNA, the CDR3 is TGTGCCACCAGTGATGCTGACAGGGCGCTTACAGATACGCAGTATTTT. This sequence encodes CATSDADRALTDTQYF.

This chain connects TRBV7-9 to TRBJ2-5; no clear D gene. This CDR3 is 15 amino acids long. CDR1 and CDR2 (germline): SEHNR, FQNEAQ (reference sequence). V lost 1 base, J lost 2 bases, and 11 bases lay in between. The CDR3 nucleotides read TGTGCCAGCAGCTTAGTGGCGGCGAATCAAGAGACCCAGTACTTC. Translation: CASSLVAANQETQYF.

DNA of the CDR3: TGTGCCAGCAGTGCCGGCAGGGGGGATGGCTACACCTTC. Amino acid sequence: CASSAGRGDGYTF. The chain recombines TRBV6-4 with TRBJ1-2, with 7 bases lining up with TRBD1. This CDR3 contains 13 residues. Germline values: CDR1 MRHNA, CDR2 SNTAGT. The V and J ends lost 4 bases and 6 bases, in that order; junction bases with no gene match: 5.

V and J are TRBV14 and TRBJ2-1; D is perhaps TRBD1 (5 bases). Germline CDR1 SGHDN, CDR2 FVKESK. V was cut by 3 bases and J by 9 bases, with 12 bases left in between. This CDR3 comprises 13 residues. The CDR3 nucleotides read TGTGCCAGCAGCCAGCAGGGTGGCAGTGAGCAGTTCTTC. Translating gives CASSQQGGSEQFF.

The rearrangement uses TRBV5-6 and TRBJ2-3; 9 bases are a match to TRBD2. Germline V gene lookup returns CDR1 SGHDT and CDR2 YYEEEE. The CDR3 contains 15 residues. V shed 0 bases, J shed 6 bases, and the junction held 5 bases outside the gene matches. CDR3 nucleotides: TGTGCCAGCAGCTTGGGCGGCGGGGGGGCCGATACGCAGTATTTT. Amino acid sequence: CASSLGGGGADTQYF.

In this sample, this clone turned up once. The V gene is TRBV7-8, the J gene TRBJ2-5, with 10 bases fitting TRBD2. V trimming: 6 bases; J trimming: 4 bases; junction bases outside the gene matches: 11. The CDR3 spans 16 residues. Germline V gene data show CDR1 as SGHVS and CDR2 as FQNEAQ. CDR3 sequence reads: CASSRTSGGAAETQYF. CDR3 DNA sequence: TGTGCCAGCAGTCGAACAAGCGGGGGGGCCGCAGAGACCCAGTACTTC. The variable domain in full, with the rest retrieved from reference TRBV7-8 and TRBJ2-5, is GAGVSQSPRYKVAKRGQDVALRCDPISGHVSLFWYQQALGQGPEFLTYFQNEAQLDKSGLPSDRFFAERPEGSVSTLKIQRTQQEDSAVYLCASSRTSGGAAETQYFGPGTRLLVL.